These 3 T cell receptor beta chains were sequenced from one sample in a study of cytomegalovirus exposure and HLA in healthy donors. PCR employed 60 Vbeta and 13 Jbeta primers. Using immunoSEQ multiplex PCR, the repertoire was profiled, and TCRdb retains in-frame clones only, with some absent. The sample has roughly 52,000 clones; about 80% are singletons. The sample comprised PBMCs. The receptors here all came from a female donor in good health and CMV-seronegative.

This clone has just a few counts. This rearrangement joins TRBV4-1 to TRBJ2-1; 10 nucleotides line up with TRBD2. Germline V gene lookup returns CDR1 MGHRA and CDR2 YSYEKL. CDR3 length: 17 residues. V shed 2 bases and J 0 bases; nucleotides not matched to a gene: 4. CDR3: CASSQFGLADSYNEQFF. The DNA of the CDR3 is TGCGCCAGCAGCCAATTTGGACTAGCGGACTCCTACAATGAGCAGTTCTTC.

This clone came up once. V gene TRBV21-1 combines with J gene TRBJ1-5; the tabulated D call, TRBD1, remains unverified against the DNA. TRBV21-1 represents a pseudogene. The CDR3 length is 14 residues. As DNA, the CDR3 is TGTGCCAGCAGCGACGGACAGGGGCAACAGCCCCAGCATTTT. It codes for CASSDGQGQQPQHF.

The chain couples TRBV5-1 to TRBJ2-6, with TRBD2 identical over 12 bases. Per germline, CDR1 SGHRS and CDR2 YFSETQ. The CDR3 runs 17 residues. J lost 2 bases, V lost 0 bases, and 0 bases had no gene match. Here the CDR3 DNA reads TGCGCCAGCAGCTTGGGACTAGCGGGGGCTGGGGCCAACGTCCTGACTTTC. Encoded protein: CASSLGLAGAGANVLTF. Complete variable domain (other parts from reference TRBV5-1 and TRBJ2-6): KAGVTQTPRYLIKTRGQQVTLSCSPISGHRSVSWYQQTPGQGLQFLFEYFSETQRNKGNFPGRFSGRQFSNSRSEMNVSTLELGDSALYLCASSLGLAGAGANVLTFGAGSRLTVL.